The clone carrying this T cell receptor beta chain was seen a few times. The target antigen is unknown. The germline V gene encodes CDR1 SGHRS and CDR2 YFSETQ. Trimming removed 1 base at V and 6 bases at J, with 3 bases between. This CDR3 region has 11 residues. TCRB transcripts that were expressed got sequenced, as all of the isolated RNA had been reverse transcribed. Data came from immunoSEQ multiplex PCR; TCRdb stores just in-frame clones and leaves some out. The profile shows roughly 340,000 clones, around an eighth of them singletons. This sample is part of a study of beta chain features in type 1 diabetes. Overall study results and limits: There was a moderate but significant shortening of TCRB CDR3s in all four CD4+ subsets of Type 1 diabetes patients.

The V and J genes are TRBV5-1 and TRBJ2-3; D remains unclear. The sequencing sample was made of naive CD4+ T cells from blood. The source is a woman under 30 with type 1 diabetes. The CDR3 protein is CASSLRDTQYF. DNA for the CDR3: TGCGCCAGCAGCTTGCGGGATACGCAGTATTTT.